These T cell receptor beta chains were read from a single sample in a study of blood T cell repertoires in COVID-19. The table came from immunoSEQ multiplex PCR; TCRdb's copy has only in-frame clones and leaves some out. The sample lists fewer than 300,000 clones; 75% to 95% were seen once. Sequencing input: peripheral blood. These receptors originate from a person aged 18-29 years with COVID-19, enrolled during active disease. Each CDR3 is given with its conserved first and last residue. The D gene is left open where the match is weak. Only part of the rows carry a size: once, few, many, or a class if the clone is expanded.

J,D,V,size,CDR3,DNA
TRBJ2-7,TRBD2,TRBV18,NA,CASSPVGGSYEQYF,TGTGCCAGCTCACCAGTGGGGGGGTCCTACGAGCAGTACTTC
TRBJ2-5,TRBD2,TRBV6-6,NA,CATRGEGQETQYF,TGTGCCACCCGGGGGGAGGGACAAGAGACCCAGTACTTC
TRBJ2-2,NA,TRBV19,NA,CASSIAAGPTGELFF,TGTGCCAGTAGTATAGCGGCAGGGCCCACCGGGGAGCTGTTTTTT
TRBJ2-1,TRBD2,TRBV2,NA,CASRGRLAGGESYNEQFF,TGTGCCAGCAGGGGGCGGCTAGCGGGAGGCGAATCCTACAATGAGCAGTTCTTC
TRBJ2-2,NA,TRBV6-4,NA,CASSVQGGTGELFF,TGTGCCAGCAGTGTGCAGGGGGGCACCGGGGAGCTGTTTTTT
TRBJ2-7,TRBD1,TRBV24-1,NA,CATSVDRGCPYEQYF,TGTGCCACCAGTGTCGACAGGGGGTGCCCCTACGAGCAGTACTTC
TRBJ2-2,TRBD1,TRBV7-9,NA,CASSLGARGQGAPGELFF,TGTGCCAGCAGCTTAGGGGCCCGGGGACAGGGGGCGCCCGGGGAGCTGTTTTTT
TRBJ2-2,NA,TRBV7-9,NA,CASTNSPNTGELFF,TGTGCCAGCACCAACAGTCCAAACACCGGGGAGCTGTTTTTT
TRBJ2-5,TRBD2,TRBV2,NA,CASSMGLLGETQYF,TGTGCCAGCAGCATGGGACTACTCGGAGAGACCCAGTACTTC
TRBJ1-2,TRBD1,TRBV24-1,NA,CATSDYTGGGGYTF,TGTGCCACCAGTGACTATACAGGGGGCGGAGGCTACACCTTC
TRBJ1-1,NA,TRBV9,NA,CASTPYGTEAFF,TGTGCCAGCACCCCCTACGGCACTGAAGCTTTCTTT
TRBJ2-7,NA,TRBV6-2/TRBV6-3,NA,CASSYDVRIYEQYF,TGTGCCAGCAGTTACGATGTCAGGATTTACGAGCAGTACTTC
TRBJ2-7,NA,TRBV20-1,NA,CSARDQNEQYF,TGCAGTGCTAGAGATCAGAACGAGCAGTACTTC
TRBJ2-2,NA,TRBV7-6,NA,CASSHLGGRGPGELFF,TGTGCCAGCAGCCACCTGGGGGGGCGGGGACCCGGGGAGCTGTTTTTT
TRBJ2-3,NA,TRBV6-1,NA,CASSESIDTQYF,TGTGCCAGCAGTGAATCTATAGATACGCAGTATTTT
TRBJ2-3,TRBD2,TRBV7-6,NA,CASSLVASGSGRTDTQYF,TGTGCCAGCAGCCTCGTGGCTAGCGGGAGTGGGCGCACAGATACGCAGTATTTT
TRBJ1-1,NA,TRBV2,NA,CASSEAAGRRNTEAFF,TGTGCCAGCAGTGAAGCGGCGGGACGCAGGAACACTGAAGCTTTCTTT
TRBJ2-2,NA,TRBV7-9,NA,CASSGVTGELFF,TGTGCCAGCTCAGGGGTCACCGGGGAGCTGTTTTTT
TRBJ2-7,TRBD2,TRBV4-1,NA,CASGTTGLAGDEQYF,TGCGCCAGCGGGACGACCGGGCTAGCGGGAGACGAGCAGTACTTC
TRBJ2-1,NA,TRBV19,NA,CASSISSANNEQFF,TGTGCCAGTAGTATTTCTAGCGCAAACAATGAGCAGTTCTTC
TRBJ1-2,TRBD1,TRBV9,NA,CASSVQGAYGYTF,TGTGCCAGCAGCGTACAGGGGGCTTATGGCTACACCTTC
TRBJ2-3,NA,TRBV11-2,NA,CASSPYRGALFTDTQYF,TGTGCCAGCAGCCCGTACCGGGGGGCTCTGTTTACAGATACGCAGTATTTT
TRBJ2-1,TRBD2,TRBV7-6,few,CASSLAIPGTSKDEQFF,TGTGCCAGCAGCTTAGCGATCCCGGGGACTAGCAAGGATGAGCAGTTCTTC
TRBJ1-3,NA,TRBV19,NA,CASSLQAGGNTIYF,TGTGCCAGTAGTCTACAGGCTGGAGGAAACACCATATATTTT
TRBJ2-2,TRBD2,TRBV4-3,once,CASSQSGSSGGELFF,TGCGCCAGCAGCCAAAGCGGGAGCTCGGGCGGGGAGCTGTTTTTT
TRBJ2-7,NA,TRBV4-2,NA,CASSQELASYEQYF,TGTGCCAGCAGCCAAGAATTGGCTAGCTACGAGCAGTACTTC
TRBJ1-4,TRBD1,TRBV28,NA,CASSRDSFNDKLFF,TGTGCCAGCAGCAGGGACAGTTTTAATGACAAACTGTTTTTT
TRBJ2-3,TRBD2,TRBV19,NA,CASSLTSGPGDTQYF,TGTGCCAGTAGTCTGACTAGCGGCCCTGGGGATACGCAGTATTTT
TRBJ2-2,TRBD1,TRBV27,NA,CASSSRYRGRDTGELFF,TGTGCCAGCTCCTCGCGATACAGGGGGCGAGACACCGGGGAGCTGTTTTTT
TRBJ1-4,TRBD1,TRBV5-1,NA,CASSVRTGDEKLFF,TGCGCCAGCAGCGTTCGGACAGGGGATGAAAAACTGTTTTTT
TRBJ2-3,NA,TRBV5-5,NA,CASTLGMAVDTQYF,TGTGCCAGCACCCTAGGAATGGCCGTAGATACGCAGTATTTT
TRBJ2-1,TRBD2,TRBV24-1,NA,CATSDAPGLAGGRDEQFF,TGTGCCACCAGTGACGCCCCGGGACTAGCGGGAGGTAGGGATGAGCAGTTCTTC
TRBJ2-3,TRBD2,TRBV5-6,NA,CASSFKPSGRTDTQYF,TGTGCCAGCAGCTTCAAGCCTAGCGGGAGAACAGATACGCAGTATTTT
TRBJ1-5,NA,TRBV19,once,CASSISPHSNQPQHF,TGTGCCAGTAGTATAAGCCCTCATAGCAATCAGCCCCAGCATTTT
TRBJ2-2,TRBD2,TRBV6-2/TRBV6-3,NA,CASSLTSGVNTGELFF,TGTGCCAGCAGCTTGACTAGCGGGGTGAACACCGGGGAGCTGTTTTTT